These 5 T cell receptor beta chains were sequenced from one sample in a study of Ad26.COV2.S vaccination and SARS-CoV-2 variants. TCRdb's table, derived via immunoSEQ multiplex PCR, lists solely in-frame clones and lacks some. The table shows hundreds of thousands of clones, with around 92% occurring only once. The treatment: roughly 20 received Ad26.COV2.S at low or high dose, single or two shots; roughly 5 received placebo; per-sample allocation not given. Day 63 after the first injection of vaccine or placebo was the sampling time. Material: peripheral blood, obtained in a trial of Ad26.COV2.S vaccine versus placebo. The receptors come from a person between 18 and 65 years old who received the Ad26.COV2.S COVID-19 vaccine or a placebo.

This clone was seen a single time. In nucleotides, the CDR3 is TGTGCCAGCAGCTTCAGGGCGGTAAACACCGGGGAGCTGTTTTTT. Protein sequence: CASSFRAVNTGELFF. The rearrangement joins TRBV7-9 to TRBJ2-2; possible D gene TRBD1, 5 bases. This CDR3 comprises 15 residues. Trimming took off 3 bases at V and 2 bases at J, with 10 bases between the two ends. In germline, CDR1 is SEHNR, CDR2 FQNEAQ (reference sequence).

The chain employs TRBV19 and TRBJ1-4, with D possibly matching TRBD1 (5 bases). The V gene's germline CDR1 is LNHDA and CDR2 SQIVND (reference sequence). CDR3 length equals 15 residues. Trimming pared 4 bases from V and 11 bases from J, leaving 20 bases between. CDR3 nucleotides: TGTGCCAGTAGTACCCTAGGGACGGCGGGCTTTAAACTGTTTTTT. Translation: CASSTLGTAGFKLFF.

The CDR3 is CASAKSGGTGNTEAFF. For the CDR3, the DNA is TGTGCCAGTGCCAAATCGGGCGGGACAGGGAACACTGAAGCTTTCTTT. The gene calls are TRBV19 and TRBJ1-1; the match to TRBD1 covers 8 bases. The CDR3 extends over 16 amino acids. Germline CDR1 is LNHDA and CDR2 is SQIVND (reference sequence). V lost 8 bases to trimming and J lost 1 base; unmatched junction nucleotides: 12.

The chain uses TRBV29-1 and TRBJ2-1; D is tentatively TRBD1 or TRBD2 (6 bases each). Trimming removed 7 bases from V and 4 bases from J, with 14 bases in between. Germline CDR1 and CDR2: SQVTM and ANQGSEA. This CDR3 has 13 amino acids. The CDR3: CSDRRGAYNEQFF. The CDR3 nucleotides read TGCAGCGATCGAAGGGGGGCTTACAATGAGCAGTTCTTC.

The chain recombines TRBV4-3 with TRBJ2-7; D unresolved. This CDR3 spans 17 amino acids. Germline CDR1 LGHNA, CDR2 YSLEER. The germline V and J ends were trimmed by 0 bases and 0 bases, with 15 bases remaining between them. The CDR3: CASSQESKASSSYEQYF. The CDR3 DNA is TGCGCCAGCAGCCAAGAAAGTAAAGCAAGCAGCTCCTACGAGCAGTACTTC.